A single sample is the source of the 30 T cell receptor beta chains below, sequenced in a study of molecular identifiers for immune sequencing clone quantification (dated by TCRdb to 2016 to 2019). Libraries were made using PCR. The data were produced on an Illumina HiSeq 4000. TCRdb handled the public reads itself, with Q25 trimming in fastp and clone calling in MiXCR, and kept productive beta chains. Each CDR3 protein appears once, grouped with its most common genes and DNA. The sample has under 600,000 distinct CDR3 sequences on record, about 21% of them singletons. Roughly 0.81% of the sample comes from the top ten. The sequencing sample was made of naive CD8+ T cells from blood, with Jurkat cell RNA spiked in. The sample's cell subset or site, from its label and the paper: FACS-sorted CD8+CD4-CCR7+CD45RA+ naive T cells. These receptor sequences come from a human donor in good health. Some libraries in this study had Jurkat cell RNA spiked in.

CDR3 sequence (DNA): TGCGCCAGCAGCCAATGGGAAAAAGAAAGTTTCACAGATACGCAGTATTTT. Translation: CASSQWEKESFTDTQYF. V and J are TRBV4-3 and TRBJ2-3; no definite D call. From germline, CDR1 is LGHNA and CDR2 YSLEER. The CDR3 is made up of 17 amino acids. V shed 2 bases and J shed 2 bases, with 17 bases lying between them.

V gene TRBV19 combines with J gene TRBJ2-1, with TRBD2 matching over 12 bases. The germline V gene has CDR1 LNHDA and CDR2 SQIVND (reference sequence). With 1 base clipped from V and 8 bases from J, the junction kept 9 bases outside the gene matches. This CDR3 is built from 17 residues. The CDR3: CASSIASGGARWHEQFF. The CDR3 nucleotides are TGTGCCAGTAGTATAGCTAGCGGGGGGGCCAGGTGGCATGAGCAGTTCTTC.

On this clonotype itself: This may come from a read error, since a much larger clone is one base off. The CDR3 sequence is CASSPRTGLYQEAQYF. CDR3 coding DNA: TGTGCCAGCAGCCCGCGGACAGGTTTATACCAAGAGGCCCAGTACTTC. The V and J genes are TRBV7-9 and TRBJ2-5, with 7 bases matching TRBD1. Germline V gene sequence: CDR1 SEHNR, CDR2 FQNEAQ (reference sequence). The CDR3 contains 16 residues.

This clonotype occurred many times. V gene TRBV28 combines with J gene TRBJ2-1; D is unclear. This CDR3 is built from 16 residues. CDR1 is MDHEN and CDR2 is SYDVKM in the germline V gene. V lost 8 bases and J lost 12, with 29 bases in between. The CDR3 spells CASSLPDHLNIWGQFF. CDR3 in DNA: TGTGCCAGCTCACTCCCTGACCACCTGAACATTTGGGGGCAGTTCTTC.

In this sample, this clonotype turned up many times. The chain uses TRBV27 and TRBJ2-4; weak D call: TRBD1 (6 bases). Germline V lookup: CDR1 MNHEY, CDR2 SMNVEV (reference sequence). The V gene lost 4 bases and the J gene lost 4 bases, with 14 bases spanning the gap. CDR3 length: 15 amino acids. As DNA, the CDR3 is TGTGCCAGCAGTTCCCCCCGGACAGATAAAAACATTCAGTACTTC. Residues: CASSSPRTDKNIQYF.

Only a few counts were recorded for this clonotype. The V call is TRBV7-9, the J call TRBJ2-1, with 9 bases fitting TRBD2. The CDR3 length is 16 residues. Looked up from germline, CDR1 is SEHNR and CDR2 is FQNEAQ (reference sequence). Trimming removed 4 bases from V and 1 base from J; junction bases left unmatched: 5. This CDR3 reads CASSSLTSGSYNEQFF. CDR3 DNA sequence: TGTGCCAGCAGCTCGTTGACTAGCGGTTCCTACAATGAGCAGTTCTTC.

This chain connects TRBV14 to TRBJ1-2; D gene ambiguous. The V and J ends lost 3 bases and 2 bases respectively, with 10 bases between them. The CDR3 runs to 14 residues. In germline, CDR1 is SGHDN, CDR2 FVKESK. In DNA, the CDR3 is TGTGCCAGCAGCCACCAAGACACGAACTATGGCTACACCTTC. It is translated as CASSHQDTNYGYTF. The complete variable domain, with remaining parts taken from reference TRBV14 and TRBJ1-2, reads EAGVTQFPSHSVIEKGQTVTLRCDPISGHDNLYWYRRVMGKEIKFLLHFVKESKQDESGMPNNRFLAERTGGTYSTLKVQPAELEDSGVYFCASSHQDTNYGYTFGSGTRLTVV.

CDR3 sequence: CASSPRTGALALTEAFF. In nucleotides, the CDR3 is TGTGCCAGCAGTCCTAGAACAGGGGCCCTCGCTTTAACTGAAGCTTTCTTT. V usage is TRBV6-5 and J usage is TRBJ1-1; TRBD1 agrees at 7 bases. The ends lost 5 bases at V and 5 bases at J; junction bases unmatched: 17. CDR3 length equals 17 residues. CDR1 and CDR2 from the germline V gene are MNHEY and SVGAGI.

This clonotype was observed many times. This chain uses TRBV6-5 with TRBJ1-1, with D possibly being TRBD1 (5 bases). V lost 2 bases and J 3 bases, leaving 13 bases between the germline ends. The CDR3 is 15 amino acids. From germline, CDR1 is MNHEY and CDR2 SVGAGI. The DNA for the CDR3 is TGTGCCAGCAGTTACGGCAGGGTGTTGTACACTGAAGCTTTCTTT. This sequence encodes CASSYGRVLYTEAFF.

The rearrangement links TRBV3-1 to TRBJ1-2; no clear D gene. The germline V and J ends were trimmed by 0 bases and 0 bases, with 11 bases remaining between them. This CDR3 region has 16 residues. Germline assignment: CDR1 LGHDT and CDR2 YNNKEL (reference sequence). The CDR3 here is CASSQEMALTNYGYTF. CDR3 in DNA: TGTGCCAGCAGCCAAGAGATGGCACTGACTAACTATGGCTACACCTTC.

Comments on this clonotype: At one end, the junction sequence differs from germline, possibly due to a read error. V is TRBV12-3 or TRBV12-4 and J is TRBJ2-3, with D uncertain. This CDR3 is built from 12 residues. The CDR3 sequence is CVSSSERDTQYF. Written as DNA, the CDR3 is TGTGTCAGCAGTTCAGAGAGGGATACGCAGTATTTT.

The chain couples TRBV28 to TRBJ2-7, with 14 bases aligning to TRBD2. Losses at the gene ends were 4 bases for V and 1 base for J; bases not matched to a gene: 6. Germline-derived CDR1 and CDR2 are MDHEN and SYDVKM. The CDR3 runs 17 residues. The CDR3, as DNA: TGTGCCAGCAGTTCCAGACTAGCGGGAGGGCCTTCCTACGAGCAGTACTTC. Protein: CASSSRLAGGPSYEQYF.

There are a few counts of this clonotype. The chain recombines TRBV7-9 with TRBJ2-2; D is uncertain. The ends were cut back, 3 bases at V and 6 bases at J, with 11 bases in the middle. CDR1 and CDR2 (germline): SEHNR, FQNEAQ (reference sequence). CDR3 length equals 14 residues. The CDR3 protein is CASSLVNSPGELFF. The DNA of the CDR3 is TGTGCCAGCAGCTTGGTTAACTCACCCGGGGAGCTGTTTTTT.

The chain couples TRBV10-3 to TRBJ2-5; the D gene is possibly TRBD1 (6 bases). V dropped 6 bases and J dropped 0 bases, with 11 bases sitting between them. This CDR3 has 14 residues. Germline V lookup: CDR1 ENHRY, CDR2 SYGVKD. The CDR3 loop reads CAISPRGDQETQYF. CDR3 coding DNA: TGTGCCATCAGCCCCAGGGGCGACCAAGAGACCCAGTACTTC.

DNA of the CDR3: TGTGCCAGCAGGGTTAAGGGTCGGCAGGGTGGGCCAAGCGGGACAGATACGCAGTATTTT. Translated: CASRVKGRQGGPSGTDTQYF. The genes are TRBV2 and TRBJ2-3; D is possibly TRBD2 (6 bases). Germline V lookup: CDR1 SNHLY, CDR2 FYNNEI. V was trimmed by 6 bases and J by 3 bases, leaving 31 bases between them. This CDR3 has 20 residues.

This clonotype was seen at least ten times. The chain joins TRBV12-3 or TRBV12-4 to TRBJ1-2, with D possibly being TRBD1 (5 bases). V lost 6 bases to trimming and J lost 2 bases, with 13 bases between them. This CDR3 has 14 residues. The CDR3 sequence: CASRPVTANYGYTF. CDR3 in DNA: TGTGCCAGCAGACCCGTGACAGCAAACTATGGCTACACCTTC.

The V and J genes are TRBV2 and TRBJ2-7, with D possibly being TRBD2 (5 bases). The CDR3 has 14 residues. Germline CDR1 and CDR2: SNHLY and FYNNEI. Trimming removed 4 bases at V and 2 bases at J, with 12 bases between. The CDR3 loop is CASSGDGGAYEQYF. The CDR3 bases are TGTGCCAGCAGTGGTGATGGAGGAGCCTACGAGCAGTACTTC.

The CDR3 bases are TGTGCCAGCAGCTTGGGCACAGCCCTCGAGCAGTACTTC. Its translation is CASSLGTALEQYF. V usage is TRBV5-6 and J usage is TRBJ2-7; D is undetermined. V was clipped by 0 bases and J by 6 bases, with 10 bases between them. The CDR3 sequence is 13 residues long. Germline assignment: CDR1 SGHDT and CDR2 YYEEEE.

CDR3 sequence: CASSRHNLGLTEAFF. Written as DNA, the CDR3 is TGTGCCAGCAGTCGTCACAACCTGGGTCTTACTGAAGCTTTCTTT. This chain connects TRBV6-5 to TRBJ1-1; D gene uncertain. Trimming took off 5 bases at V and 5 bases at J, with 18 bases between the two ends. This CDR3 has 15 amino acids. Looked up from germline, CDR1 is MNHEY and CDR2 is SVGAGI.

This clonotype was found many times. The chain links TRBV6-5 to TRBJ2-3, with 9 nucleotides matching TRBD2. V lost 5 bases and J lost 2; bases outside the gene matches: 5. The CDR3 length is 15 residues. CDR1 is MNHEY and CDR2 is SVGAGI in the germline V gene. DNA of the CDR3: TGTGCCAGCAGTGTAGCGGGGGAATCCACAGATACGCAGTATTTT. Protein: CASSVAGESTDTQYF.

The chain employs TRBV19 and TRBJ1-2; perhaps TRBD1 as D (6 bases). Trimming took 6 bases from V and 3 from J, leaving 11 bases between them. Per the germline V gene, CDR1 is LNHDA and CDR2 is SQIVND (reference sequence). The CDR3 loop spans 13 amino acids. For the CDR3, the DNA is TGTGCCAGTAGCTCGGGGGCGGACTATGGCTACACCTTC. Protein sequence: CASSSGADYGYTF.

Only a few counts were recorded for this clonotype. The chain is built from TRBV3-1 and TRBJ2-1, with TRBD2 identical over 10 bases. J gave up 6 bases and V 3 bases, and 5 bases lay outside the gene matches. From germline, CDR1 is LGHDT and CDR2 YNNKEL (reference sequence). This CDR3 spans 15 amino acids. As DNA, the CDR3 is TGTGCCAGCAGCCACGGGACTAGCGTCCTCAATGAGCAGTTCTTC. Its protein is CASSHGTSVLNEQFF.

This clonotype came up many times. DNA for the CDR3: TGCAGTGCTAGAGACCCACTAGCGCTCGACTACGAGCAGTACTTC. Translated, it gives CSARDPLALDYEQYF. This chain links TRBV20-1 with TRBJ2-7, with TRBD2 identical over 7 bases. Looked up from germline, CDR1 is DFQATT and CDR2 is SNEGSKA (reference sequence). This CDR3 comprises 15 residues. Trimming removed 0 bases from V and 3 bases from J; junction bases left unmatched: 8.

This clonotype has ten or more counts. The gene calls are TRBV9 and TRBJ2-3; the D gene is possibly TRBD1 (7 bases). Germline lookup yields CDR1 SGDLS and CDR2 YYNGEE. The V end lost 4 bases, the J end lost 2 bases, and 20 bases lay between the germline ends. This CDR3 is built from 17 residues. The CDR3 DNA is TGTGCCAGCAGCACTAGCCGACAGGGTGGACCCACAGATACGCAGTATTTT. Its translation is CASSTSRQGGPTDTQYF.

In this sample, this clonotype turned up a few times. The J gene is TRBJ1-1, the V gene TRBV6-5; D unclear. The CDR3 is made up of 15 amino acids. With 2 bases removed from V and 0 bases from J, the gap between germline ends came to 10 bases. CDR1 is MNHEY, CDR2 SVGAGI, per germline. This CDR3 is CASSYGRDLNTEAFF. The CDR3 DNA is TGTGCCAGCAGTTACGGTAGAGACTTGAACACTGAAGCTTTCTTT.

A remark on this clonotype: Likely a read error: the CDR3 ends without its conserved phenylalanine or tryptophan. This chain uses TRBV3-1 with TRBJ1-6; weak D call: TRBD1 (5 bases). Germline CDR1 and CDR2: LGHDT and YNNKEL (reference sequence). CDR3 length equals 16 residues. Trimming took off 4 bases at V and 7 bases at J, with 17 bases between the two ends. The CDR3 protein is CASSPSAGTWNSPLHS. The DNA for the CDR3 is TGTGCCAGCAGCCCGTCCGCCGGGACGTGGAATTCACCCCTCCACTCT.

The chain links TRBV7-9 to TRBJ2-1; a possible D gene is TRBD2 (5 bases). Germline V gene lookup returns CDR1 SEHNR and CDR2 FQNEAQ (reference sequence). The CDR3 extends over 15 amino acids. V was shortened by 5 bases and J by 9 bases, with 20 bases between the two germline ends. In DNA, the CDR3 is TGTGCCAGCAGCCTTTTGGGAGCCCCACGGGGTGAGCAGTTCTTC. Translating gives CASSLLGAPRGEQFF.

Concerning this clonotype itself: Mismatch with germline at one junction end may stem from a read error. J is TRBJ2-1 and V is TRBV27; no reliable D call. This CDR3 has 14 amino acids. Germline CDR1 reads MNHEY; CDR2 reads SMNVEV (reference sequence). The CDR3 reads CASSLSASYNEQLF. CDR3 in DNA: TGTGCCAGCAGTTTATCGGCCTCCTACAATGAGCAGCTCTTC.

This clonotype was recorded at least ten times. V gene TRBV9 combines with J gene TRBJ2-5, with D tentatively TRBD2 (5 bases). Germline CDR1 SGDLS, CDR2 YYNGEE. CDR3 length equals 14 residues. Between the trimmed V and J ends, which lost 4 bases and 4 bases, there was a span of 14 bases. The CDR3 coding sequence is TGTGCCAGCAGCCCCCCCGGGGAGCCAGAGACCCAGTACTTC. It specifies CASSPPGEPETQYF.

This clonotype was seen many times. V and J are TRBV12-3 or TRBV12-4 and TRBJ1-4; no firm D call. This CDR3 region has 17 residues. Trimming stripped 1 base from V and 0 bases from J, with 12 bases between. CDR3 sequence (DNA): TGTGCCAGCAGTTTAGGACTTTCGGAACCAACTAATGAAAAACTGTTTTTT. It encodes CASSLGLSEPTNEKLFF.